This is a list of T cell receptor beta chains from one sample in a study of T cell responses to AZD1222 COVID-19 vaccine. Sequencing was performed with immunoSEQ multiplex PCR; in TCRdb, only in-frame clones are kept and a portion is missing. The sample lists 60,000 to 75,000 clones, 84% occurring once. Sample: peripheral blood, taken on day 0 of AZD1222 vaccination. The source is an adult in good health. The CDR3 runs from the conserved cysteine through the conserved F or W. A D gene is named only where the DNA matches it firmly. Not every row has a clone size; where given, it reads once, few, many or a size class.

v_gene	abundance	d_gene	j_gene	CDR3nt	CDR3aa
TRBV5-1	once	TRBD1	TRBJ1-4	TGCGCCAGCAGCTACCAGGGGGGGAATGAAAAACTGTTTTTT	CASSYQGGNEKLFF
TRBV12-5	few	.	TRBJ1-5	TGTGCTAGTGGTTTGTCCACCTTGACTGTCCTCGGCAATCAGCCCCAGCATTTT	CASGLSTLTVLGNQPQHF
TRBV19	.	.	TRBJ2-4	TGTGCCAGTAGTAGTGGCTACAGGGAGGTTAAGGCCAAAAACATTCAGTACTTC	CASSSGYREVKAKNIQYF
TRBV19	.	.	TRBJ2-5	TGTGCCAGTAGTACAACCCGCGGAGAGACCCAGTACTTC	CASSTTRGETQYF
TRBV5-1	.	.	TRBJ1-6	TGCGCCAGCAGCTCCTCGACAGTAGGGTATTCACCCCTCCACTTT	CASSSSTVGYSPLHF
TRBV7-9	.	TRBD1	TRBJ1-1	TGTGCCAGCACCCGGACAGGGGGAGAAGCTTTCTTT	CASTRTGGEAFF
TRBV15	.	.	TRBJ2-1	TGTGCCACCAGCAGAGGTAGCGGACCCTCCTACAATGAGCAGTTCTTC	CATSRGSGPSYNEQFF
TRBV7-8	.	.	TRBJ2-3	TGTGCCAGCAGCTTACCCCAATTAGGGGTTAGCGAAACTAGCACAGATACGCAGTATTTT	CASSLPQLGVSETSTDTQYF
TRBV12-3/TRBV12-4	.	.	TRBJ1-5	TGTGCCAGCAGTTTACTGCAGCCCCAGCATTTT	CASSLLQPQHF
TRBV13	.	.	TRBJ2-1	TGTGCCAGCAGCTTAGGTCGGGATGGATTTGAGCAGTTCTTC	CASSLGRDGFEQFF
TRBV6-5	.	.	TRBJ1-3	TGTGCCAGCAGTTACTCACAGGGATTCTCTGGAAACACCATATATTTT	CASSYSQGFSGNTIYF
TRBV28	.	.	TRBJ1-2	TGTGCCAGCAGGCGCGATGGAGGCTACACCTTC	CASRRDGGYTF
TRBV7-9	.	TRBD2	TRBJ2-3	TGTGCCAGCAGCTTATCAACGGCGGGAGAGTCCGGGTGGCGAGATACGCAGTATTTT	CASSLSTAGESGWRDTQYF
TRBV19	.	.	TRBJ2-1	TGTGCCAGTAGAAGTAGTACGGGGCTGAGCTCCTACAATGAGCAGTTCTTC	CASRSSTGLSSYNEQFF
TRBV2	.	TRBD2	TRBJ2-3	TGTGCCAGCAGAGTTCTTAGACTAGCGGGAGATGGAGATACGCAGTATTTT	CASRVLRLAGDGDTQYF
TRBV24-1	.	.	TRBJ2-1	TGTGCCACCAGTGATTTTGGGGACCCCGGGTCCGAGCAGTTCTTC	CATSDFGDPGSEQFF
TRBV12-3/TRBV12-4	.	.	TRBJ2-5	TGTGCCAGCAGTTTGGCAGTGAGGGAGACCCAGTACTTC	CASSLAVRETQYF
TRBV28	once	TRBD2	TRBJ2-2	TGTGCCAGCAGTTTATCCGCGGGAGGGCCCGGGGAGCTGTTTTTT	CASSLSAGGPGELFF
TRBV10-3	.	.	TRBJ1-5	TGTGCCATCAGTGGAGGGGGGGACTCGAGCAATCAGCCCCAGCATTTT	CAISGGGDSSNQPQHF
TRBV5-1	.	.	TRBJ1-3	TGCGCCAGCAGCTTCGGGACCGATAGCGGGACCATATATTTT	CASSFGTDSGTIYF
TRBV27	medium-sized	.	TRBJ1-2	TGTGCCAGCAGTTTAGGCAGGCCATTTAACTATGGCTACACCTTC	CASSLGRPFNYGYTF
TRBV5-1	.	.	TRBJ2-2	TGCGCCAGCAGCTTGCGTGGGGTGTTAGACACCGGGGAGCTGTTTTTT	CASSLRGVLDTGELFF
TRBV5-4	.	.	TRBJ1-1	TGTGCCAGCCAAAAACCTCCGCCGGGGGCTGAAGCTTTCTTT	CASQKPPPGAEAFF
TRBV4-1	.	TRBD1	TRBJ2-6	TGCGCCAGCAGCCAAGATCCTTCCCGGACAGGCCTCTCTGGGGCCAACGTCCTGACTTTC	CASSQDPSRTGLSGANVLTF
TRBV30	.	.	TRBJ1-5	TGTGCCTGGGGAGAACAGGCCCGCCAGCCCCAGCATTTT	CAWGEQARQPQHF
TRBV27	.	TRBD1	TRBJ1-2	TGTGCCAGCAGTTTCAAGCCTCCGGGACAGGGATATGGCTACACCTTC	CASSFKPPGQGYGYTF
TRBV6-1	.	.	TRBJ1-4	TGTGCCAGCAGTGTTTGGTGGGGAGAAACTAATGAAAAACTGTTTTTT	CASSVWWGETNEKLFF
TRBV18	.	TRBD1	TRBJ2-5	TGTGCCAGCTCTCCAGGGGACAGCCGAGAGACCCAGTACTTC	CASSPGDSRETQYF
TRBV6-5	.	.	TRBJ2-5	TGTGCCAGCAGTTACTCGAGCGGAGAAGAGACCCAGTACTTC	CASSYSSGEETQYF
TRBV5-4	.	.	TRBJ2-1	TGTGCCAGCATGCTCAACACAGGGACTATAAACAATGAGCAGTTCTTC	CASMLNTGTINNEQFF
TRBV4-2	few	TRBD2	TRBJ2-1	TGTGCCAGCAGCCAAATTCGAGTTTTGGTAGCGGGAGTGGGGTTCAATGAGCAGTTCTTC	CASSQIRVLVAGVGFNEQFF
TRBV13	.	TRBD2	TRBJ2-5	TGTGCCAGCAGCTCCCCCAGACTAGCGGGTGTCCAAGAGACCCAGTACTTC	CASSSPRLAGVQETQYF